This entry describes one T cell receptor (beta chain). It lacks a known antigen. Base-call qualities are not available, and no considerably larger clone is one nucleotide away. The library was made by the immunoSEQ multiplex PCR assay. For the multiplex PCR, a mixture combining 60 forward primers for TCR Vbeta segments and 13 reverse primers for TCR Jbeta segments was used. The CDR3 region of rearranged TCR beta genes was amplified from genomic DNA with a multiplex PCR assay. On the Illumina HiSeq System, the amplified TCR beta libraries were sequenced as 87-base-pair reads. Turning to the authors' computational methods: In a later analysis, around 80 million unique TCR beta chains were counted across the roughly 610 repertoires, and approximately 11 million of these chains were shared by at least two donors. A nearest-neighbor algorithm error-corrected the raw reads and collapsed the reads into unique sequences, merging closely related sequences to remove PCR and sequencing errors. Alignment of CDR3 sequences to IMGT reference sequences was used to assign V, D and J gene segments. Each retained sequence needed at least a six-nucleotide match to both a V gene segment and a J gene segment. A rearrangement was called productive if the CDR3 had no stop codons and remained in frame with V and J, and every other rearrangement was called non-productive. CDR3 was defined according to IMGT convention as the region running from the second conserved V-encoded cysteine to the conserved J-encoded phenylalanine. In an earlier analysis of approximately 590 of the donors, sequences lacking an unambiguous match to a single V gene segment were excluded. An earlier analysis of several hundred of the donors called V segments functional above 56.7% productive rearrangements and segregating when the between-donor standard deviation exceeded 5%. To diagnose cytomegalovirus status from the catalog of TCR beta chain sequences, a statistical classification framework was built. V and J gene assignment, in a later analysis, came from comparing TCR nucleotide sequences with IMGT/GENE-DB human TR gene sequences. The TCRdist pipeline was used in a later analysis to assign CDR3 sequences and most-parsimonious VDJ recombination scenarios. In a later analysis, each TCR beta chain was defined by its CDR3 amino acid sequence together with its V-gene family, and reads lacking a unique V-gene family were excluded. A later analysis removed several hundred highly shared, low-generation-probability nucleotide sequences to deal with suspected cross-contamination and a sequencing artifact. In a later analysis, a clonal expansion index was calculated for each public chain from normalized within-repertoire ranks of inferred template counts. In a later analysis, generation probabilities were computed with a VDJ recombination model fitted to out-of-frame rearrangements, and the resulting probabilities were checked against IGoR. Hypergeometric tests were used in a later analysis to score TCR-TCR, TCR-HLA and TCR-CMV co-occurrence, with a repertoire-size bias correction applied to the TCR pairs. A later analysis estimated false discovery rates by permuting HLA or CMV assignments 20 times. A later analysis grouped co-occurring TCRs with DBSCAN, adding TCRdist sequence similarity when clustering within HLA-allele-positive subsets. Repertoires with fewer than 30,000 or more than 120,000 public chains were left out of co-occurrence clustering, as were about 5 repertoires with anomalous nucleotide sharing. Entries here come from immuneACCESS through TCRdb and include only in-frame sequences with V and J called. Some clones fail to appear in such tables; in the studies checked, an unresolved V gene covers under half of the shortfall, and the cause of the remainder is unknown. The DNA was the basis for D and trimming; V, J and clone size are from that table. The sample includes around 160,000 clones, with 75% to 90% observed a single time. Around 2% of the sample lies in the top ten.

The sample originates from a study of cytomegalovirus exposure and HLA in healthy donors (dated by TCRdb to about 2017). Background on the whole study: An earlier analysis of about 560 of the donors reported 276 Gb of sequence data and roughly 120 million unique TCR beta sequences obtained from approximately 180 million T cells. The study used immunosequencing to profile the T cell repertoires of 600 to 850 subjects and linked those repertoires to cytomegalovirus serostatus. A later analysis re-examined previously published TCR beta repertoires from about 700 donors and added high-resolution HLA genotyping to investigate patterns of TCR occurrence. Donor age, sex, ethnicity and CMV serostatus were compiled alongside the repertoire data. Rather than using new phenotypic data, the later analysis identified candidate immune exposures from TCR beta sequences and from how often those sequences occurred across donors. Across 398 genotyped donors of the cohort, an average of approximately 240,000 unique TCR beta nucleotide sequences per donor were sequenced, and roughly 20% of those sequences were non-productive. To predict cytomegalovirus infection status, the study brought together high-throughput TCR immunosequencing, statistical association of individual TCRs with disease status, and machine learning. HLA typing covered class I and class II loci at four-digit resolution. In a later genetic analysis, genome-wide SNP genotypes for about three fifths of the roughly 670 donors were used, and that subset was treated as a discovery cohort. In addition to the first cohort of 666 subjects, a separate validation cohort of under 150 different subjects was used. Roughly five DR-DQ haplotypes were handled as single units for association and clustering because linkage in the cohort was strong. Every repertoire in the discovery cohort had been generated on one and the same sequencing platform. About 300 gigabases of sequencing data and around 87 million unique TCR sequences were included in an early release covering 500 to 750 HLA-typed donors. The study was designed to test whether signatures of past pathogen exposure could be identified by cataloging public T cell receptors. An earlier analysis of around 580 of the donors used high-throughput TCR beta sequencing to judge whether each TCR beta V gene segment behaved as functional or pseudogenic. The number of donors typed differed by locus, with roughly 620-630 for A, B, C, DRB1 and DQB1, 522 for DQA1, about 610 for DPA1, and roughly 450 for DPB1. Among the roughly 400 genotyped donors, approximately 76% belonged to the genetic ancestry cluster associated with self-reported Caucasian donors. Broader findings and caveats from the paper: The cohort was sequenced for TCR beta chains only, and without alpha or paired-chain data the features that could be detected were limited. Some IMGT-functional V segments, including TRBV6-2 and TRBV6-3, could not be distinguished by the 87-base-pair reads and were therefore excluded. When HLA alleles, especially DR and DQ, strongly co-occurred, attributing TCR associations to individual alleles was difficult. At a false discovery rate of 0.05, a later analysis linked 16,000 or so TCR beta sequences to specific HLA alleles. The sequencing pipeline was judged likely to have produced a cluster of highly shared sequence variants as a technical artifact. A later analysis found that most CMV-associated TCR beta chains appeared HLA-restricted, with HLA associations seemingly driven largely by CMV exposure. The classifier was reported to diagnose cytomegalovirus status with high specificity and sensitivity in both the original cohort and the validation cohort. Because counts were too low, around 17 rarely observed V segments, including chromosome 9 orphons, were left out of the earlier analysis of roughly 600 of the donors. For the cohort, immune exposure information was limited to CMV serostatus. A later genetic analysis reported fewer N-insertions in productive TCRs among donors in an Asian-associated ancestry cluster than the roughly 690-donor mean. A further reported finding was that TCR beta sequences accurately predicted the HLA-A and HLA-B alleles for most subjects in the first cohort. HLA typing was unavailable for some donors at each locus, so association tests used only the typed subset. An earlier analysis of approximately 500 of the donors showed that most TCR beta V segments appeared in productive rearrangements either about 87% or about 30% of the time, which broadly matched IMGT annotations. According to a later analysis, TCR association rates differed among HLA loci, with DRB1 alleles showing the most associated TCRs and HLA-C alleles showing the fewest. In a later genetic analysis, a missense DCLRE1C variant was associated with V-gene and J-gene trimming of TCR beta chains, and the association was replicated in an independent cohort. Presence/absence analyses assumed roughly uniform sequencing depth across donors, an assumption that may not hold. Compared with equally common non-associated chains, HLA-associated TCR beta chains in a later analysis were more clonally expanded and had lower generation probabilities. Across donors, most TCR sequences were observed very rarely, whereas some public TCRs were present in many individuals. The authors suggested that the approach could potentially be extended to other disease states and immunological phenotypes. A few of the identified cytomegalovirus-associated TCR beta chains were confirmed in vitro to be specific for cytomegalovirus antigens. A later analysis reported that several top co-occurrence clusters appeared linked to parvovirus B19, influenza, CMV and Epstein-Barr virus. The study gave a list of around 170 TCR beta chains associated with cytomegalovirus. Correlated functional status among segregating V segments might be attributable to linkage disequilibrium, but an unknown experimental factor could not be ruled out.

V is cut by 4 bases and J by 4 bases, and the space between the germline ends is 13 bases. The CDR3 measures 14 amino acids from cysteine to phenylalanine. CDR3 DNA only is kept here, 42 bases in frame from base 1. The germline V gene (reference sequence) specifies SEHNR as CDR1 and FQNEAQ as CDR2. The cohort comprised more than 550 healthy bone marrow donors. Cohort members were all nominally healthy when sampled, although unrecorded immune exposures were likely present. Of the approximately 610 cohort members, approximately 300 had positive CMV serostatus and just over 350 had negative CMV serostatus, and CMV serostatus was not recorded for the donor. Each donor provided a peripheral blood sample, and peripheral blood mononuclear cells were used for TCR beta sequencing. The Qiagen DNeasy Blood Extraction Kit was used to extract genomic DNA from the blood cell samples.

Sequenced sample: PBMCs. The origin of this receptor is a human donor in good health. The V gene is TRBV7-9 and the J gene is TRBJ1-2; the D gene identity is not certain. The CDR3 protein is CASSSPGEGYGYTF. The DNA is TGTGCCAGCAGCTCGCCTGGTGAGGGCTATGGCTACACCTTC.